The TCR beta chain described here comes from a study of PD-L1 blockade in urothelial cancer. At the level of the study: T cells were recovered from blood samples at a median of approximately 150,000.

Time point indicated: peripheral blood 6 weeks after treatment start. About this clone: What it recognizes is unknown. Other DNA sequences within the sample encode an identical CDR3.

Study results and limitations: For durable-benefit patients, tumor-associated blood clones expanded more at 3 weeks.

Here immunoSEQ multiplex PCR was the method, and the copy in TCRdb shows in-frame clones only, minus some. The sample yields about 120,000 clones, 91% seen once. V lost 9 bases, J lost 2 bases, and 14 bases lay in between. The CDR3 has 13 residues. Germline loops: CDR1 MNHNS, CDR2 SASEGT. This sample comprised PBMCs, obtained around atezolizumab (anti-PD-L1) treatment. The source is a man aged 60-69 years with urothelial cancer. The chain links TRBV6-1 to TRBJ2-7; possible D gene TRBD1, 5 bases. The DNA of the CDR3 is TGTGCCAGTTCCGAGGCGACAGCCTACGAGCAGTACTTC. This gives the protein CASSEATAYEQYF.